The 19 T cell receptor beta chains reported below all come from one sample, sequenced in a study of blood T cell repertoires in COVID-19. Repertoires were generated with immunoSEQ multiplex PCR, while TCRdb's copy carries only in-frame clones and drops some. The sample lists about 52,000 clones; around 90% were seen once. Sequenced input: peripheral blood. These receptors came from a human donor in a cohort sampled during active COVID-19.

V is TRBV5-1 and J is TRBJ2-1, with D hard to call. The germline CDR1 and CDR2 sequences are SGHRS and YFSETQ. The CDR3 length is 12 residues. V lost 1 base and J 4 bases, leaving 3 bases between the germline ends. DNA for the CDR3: TGCGCCAGCAGCTTGCAATACAATGAGCAGTTCTTC. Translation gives CASSLQYNEQFF.

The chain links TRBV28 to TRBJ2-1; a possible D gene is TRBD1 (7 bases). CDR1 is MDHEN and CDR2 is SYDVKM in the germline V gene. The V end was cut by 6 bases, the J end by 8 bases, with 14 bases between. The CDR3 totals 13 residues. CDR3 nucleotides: TGTGCCAGCAGGGTGGGCAGGGGGGATGAGCAGTTCTTC. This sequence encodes CASRVGRGDEQFF. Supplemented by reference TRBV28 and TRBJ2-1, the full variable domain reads DVKVTQSSRYLVKRTGEKVFLECVQDMDHENMFWYRQDPGLGLRLIYFSYDVKMKEKGDIPEGYSVSREKKERFSLILESASTNQTSMYLCASRVGRGDEQFFGPGTRLTVL.

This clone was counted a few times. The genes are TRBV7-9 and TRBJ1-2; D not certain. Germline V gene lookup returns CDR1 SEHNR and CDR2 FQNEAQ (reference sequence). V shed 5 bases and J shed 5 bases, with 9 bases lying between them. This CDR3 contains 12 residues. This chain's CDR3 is CASSQRGYGYTF. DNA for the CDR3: TGTGCCAGCAGCCAGCGGGGTTATGGCTACACCTTC.

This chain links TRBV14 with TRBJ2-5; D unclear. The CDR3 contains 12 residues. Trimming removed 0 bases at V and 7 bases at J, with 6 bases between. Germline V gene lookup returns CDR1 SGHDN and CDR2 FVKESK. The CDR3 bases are TGTGCCAGCAGCCAAGACCCGCGGACCCAGTACTTC. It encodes CASSQDPRTQYF.

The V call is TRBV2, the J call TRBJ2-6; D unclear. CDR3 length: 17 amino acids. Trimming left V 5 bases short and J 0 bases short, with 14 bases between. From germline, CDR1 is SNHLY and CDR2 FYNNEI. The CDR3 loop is CASSRHWLSSGANVLTF. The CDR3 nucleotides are TGTGCCAGCAGTCGACACTGGTTGAGCTCTGGGGCCAACGTCCTGACTTTC.

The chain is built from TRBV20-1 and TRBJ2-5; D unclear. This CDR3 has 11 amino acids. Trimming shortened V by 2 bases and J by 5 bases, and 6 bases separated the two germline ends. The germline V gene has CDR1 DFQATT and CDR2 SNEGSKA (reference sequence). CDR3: CSARYRETQYF. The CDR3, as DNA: TGCAGTGCTAGATATCGGGAGACCCAGTACTTC.

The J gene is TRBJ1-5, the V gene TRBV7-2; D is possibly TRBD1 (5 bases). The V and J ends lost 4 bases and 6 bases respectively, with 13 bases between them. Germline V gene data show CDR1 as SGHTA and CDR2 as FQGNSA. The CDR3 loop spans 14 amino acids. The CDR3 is CASSSGVSGQPQHF. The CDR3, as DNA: TGTGCCAGCAGCTCGGGGGTATCTGGTCAGCCCCAGCATTTT.

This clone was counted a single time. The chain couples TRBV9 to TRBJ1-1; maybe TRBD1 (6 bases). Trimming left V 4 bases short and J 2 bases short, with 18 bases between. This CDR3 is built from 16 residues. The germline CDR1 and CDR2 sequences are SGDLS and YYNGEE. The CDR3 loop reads CASSLGGGSPNTEAFF. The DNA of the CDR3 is TGTGCCAGCAGCCTAGGGGGGGGGTCCCCAAACACTGAAGCTTTCTTT.

Here the CDR3 DNA reads TGTGCCACACACGGTACAGGGCTGACTGAAGCTTTCTTT. Amino acids: CATHGTGLTEAFF. The rearrangement uses TRBV10-3 and TRBJ1-1, with a weak D call TRBD1 (6 bases). This CDR3 has 13 residues. CDR1 ENHRY and CDR2 SYGVKD come from the germline V gene. Trimming took off 10 bases at V and 5 bases at J, with 17 bases between the two ends.

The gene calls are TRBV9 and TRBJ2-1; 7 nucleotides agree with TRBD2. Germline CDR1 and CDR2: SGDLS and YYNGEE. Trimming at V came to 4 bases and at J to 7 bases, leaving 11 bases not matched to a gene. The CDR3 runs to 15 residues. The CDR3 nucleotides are TGTGCCAGCAGCCTGGTGAGCGGGGTAATTAATGAGCAGTTCTTC. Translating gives CASSLVSGVINEQFF.

The CDR3 spells CASHTGEVGGYTF. The CDR3 coding sequence is TGCGCCAGCCACACAGGGGAAGTCGGTGGCTACACCTTC. The rearrangement uses TRBV5-1 and TRBJ1-2, with TRBD1 identical over 7 bases. Losses at the gene ends were 7 bases for V and 7 bases for J; bases not matched to a gene: 10. Germline V CDR1 and CDR2: SGHRS, YFSETQ. This CDR3 is built from 13 residues.

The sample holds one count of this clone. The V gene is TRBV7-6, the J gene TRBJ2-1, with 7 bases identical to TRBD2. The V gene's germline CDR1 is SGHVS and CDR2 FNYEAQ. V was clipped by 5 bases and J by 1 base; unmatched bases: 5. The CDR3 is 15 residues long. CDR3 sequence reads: CASSGSGNSYNEQFF. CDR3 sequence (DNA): TGTGCCAGCAGCGGGAGCGGGAATTCCTACAATGAGCAGTTCTTC.

CDR3 amino acids: CASSLAAGGFGNEQFF. The CDR3 DNA follows: TGTGCCAGCAGCTTAGCGGCGGGAGGGTTTGGCAATGAGCAGTTCTTC. J is TRBJ2-1 and V is TRBV11-2; 9 nucleotides align to TRBD2. The CDR3 is 16 amino acids. CDR1 SGHAT and CDR2 FQNNGV come from the germline V gene. The trim removed 1 base at V and 6 bases at J, leaving 7 bases unmatched.

The CDR3 sequence: CASSEAAGMNTEAFF. The CDR3 DNA reads as TGTGCCAGCAGTGAAGCGGCGGGGATGAACACTGAAGCTTTCTTT. This chain links TRBV2 with TRBJ1-1; D not certain. V was clipped by 0 bases and J by 0 bases, with 8 bases between them. Germline CDR1 SNHLY, CDR2 FYNNEI. This CDR3 is 15 amino acids long. The whole variable domain, remainder taken from reference TRBV2 and TRBJ1-1, is EPEVTQTPSHQVTQMGQEVILRCVPISNHLYFYWYRQILGQKVEFLVSFYNNEISEKSEIFDDQFSVERPDGSNFTLKIRSTKLEDSAMYFCASSEAAGMNTEAFFGQGTRLTVV.

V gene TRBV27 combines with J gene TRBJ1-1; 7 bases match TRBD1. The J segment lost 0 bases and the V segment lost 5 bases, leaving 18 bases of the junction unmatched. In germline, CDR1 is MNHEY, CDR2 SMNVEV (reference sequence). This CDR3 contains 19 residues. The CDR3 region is CASSPIHHRGRLLNTEAFF. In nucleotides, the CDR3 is TGTGCCAGCAGTCCCATACACCACAGGGGACGACTCCTGAACACTGAAGCTTTCTTT.

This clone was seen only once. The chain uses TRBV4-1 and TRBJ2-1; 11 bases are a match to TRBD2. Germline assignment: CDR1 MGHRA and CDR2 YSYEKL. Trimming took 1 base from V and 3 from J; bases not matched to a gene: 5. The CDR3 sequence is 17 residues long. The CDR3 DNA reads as TGCGCCAGCAGCCAAGTTGCTCTAGCGGGAGGCTACAATGAGCAGTTCTTC. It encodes CASSQVALAGGYNEQFF.

As DNA, the CDR3 is TGTGCCAGCAGCCGTAACGGCGGGGGGAATGAGCAGTTCTTC. This gives the protein CASSRNGGGNEQFF. The chain joins TRBV11-3 to TRBJ2-1, with 8 positions matching TRBD2. V lost 5 bases, J lost 7 bases, and 7 bases stayed unmatched. The CDR3 spans 14 residues. Germline values: CDR1 SGHNT, CDR2 YENEEA.

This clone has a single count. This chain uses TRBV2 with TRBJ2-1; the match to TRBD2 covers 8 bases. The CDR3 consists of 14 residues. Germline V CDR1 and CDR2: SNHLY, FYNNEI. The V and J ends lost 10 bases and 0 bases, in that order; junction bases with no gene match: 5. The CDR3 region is CATTSGSSYNEQFF. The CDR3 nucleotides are TGTGCCACTACGAGCGGGAGCTCCTACAATGAGCAGTTCTTC.

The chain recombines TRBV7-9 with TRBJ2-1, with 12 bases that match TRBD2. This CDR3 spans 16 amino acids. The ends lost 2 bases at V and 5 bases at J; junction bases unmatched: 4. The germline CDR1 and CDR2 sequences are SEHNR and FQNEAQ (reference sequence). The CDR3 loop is CASSLRLAGGDNEQFF. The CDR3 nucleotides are TGTGCCAGCAGCTTAAGGCTAGCGGGAGGGGACAATGAGCAGTTCTTC.